This T cell receptor beta chain emerged from a study of radiotherapy plus CTLA-4 blockade in lung cancer. Chemo-refractory metastatic non-small-cell lung cancer patients were treated with focal radiation plus CTLA-4 blockade with ipilimumab. The protocol was immunoSEQ multiplex PCR, while the TCRdb copy is restricted to in-frame clones and leaves out a portion. The table includes 130,000 or so clones, around 90% detected once. CDR1 ENHRY and CDR2 SYGVKD come from the germline V gene. The V gene end was trimmed by 3 bases and the J gene end by 4 bases; junction bases not matched to a gene: 7. The CDR3 spans 16 residues.

The V and J genes are TRBV10-3 and TRBJ2-1; TRBD2 matches 9 bases. The clonotype was recovered from a human donor with non-small cell lung cancer that progressed on radiotherapy plus ipilimumab. This specimen consisted of peripheral blood, obtained from a patient treated with radiotherapy plus ipilimumab. The CDR3 DNA reads as TGTGCCATCAGTGATCCAACTAGCGGGCCATACAATGAGCAGTTCTTC. The encoded protein is CAISDPTSGPYNEQFF.